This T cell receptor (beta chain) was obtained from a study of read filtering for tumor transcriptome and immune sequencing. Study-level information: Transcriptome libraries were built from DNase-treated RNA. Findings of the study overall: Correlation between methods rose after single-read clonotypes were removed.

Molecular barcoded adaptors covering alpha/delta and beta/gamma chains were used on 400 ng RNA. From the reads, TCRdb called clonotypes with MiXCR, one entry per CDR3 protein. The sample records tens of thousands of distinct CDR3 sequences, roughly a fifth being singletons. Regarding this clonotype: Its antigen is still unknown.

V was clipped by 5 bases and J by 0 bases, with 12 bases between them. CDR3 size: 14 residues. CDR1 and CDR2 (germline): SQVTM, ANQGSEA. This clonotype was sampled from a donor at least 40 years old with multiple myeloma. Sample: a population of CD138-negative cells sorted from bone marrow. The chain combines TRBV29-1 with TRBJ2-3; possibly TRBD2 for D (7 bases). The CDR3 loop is CSVYGGGSTDTQYF. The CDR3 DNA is TGCAGCGTTTACGGCGGGGGCAGCACAGATACGCAGTATTTT.